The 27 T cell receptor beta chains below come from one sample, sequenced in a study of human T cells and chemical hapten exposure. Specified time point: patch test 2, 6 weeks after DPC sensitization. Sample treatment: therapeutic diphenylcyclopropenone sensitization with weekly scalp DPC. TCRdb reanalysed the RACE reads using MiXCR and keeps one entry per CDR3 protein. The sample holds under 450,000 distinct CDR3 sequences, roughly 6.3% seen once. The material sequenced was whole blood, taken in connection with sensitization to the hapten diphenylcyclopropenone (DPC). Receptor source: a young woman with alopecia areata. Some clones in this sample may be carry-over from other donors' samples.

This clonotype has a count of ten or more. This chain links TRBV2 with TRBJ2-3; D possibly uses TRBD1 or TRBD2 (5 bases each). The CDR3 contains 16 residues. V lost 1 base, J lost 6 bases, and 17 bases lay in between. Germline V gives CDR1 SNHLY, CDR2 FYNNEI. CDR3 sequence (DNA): TGTGCCAGCAGTGAAGAGGCCCAGGGTGTAGCGGATACGCAGTATTTT. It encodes CASSEEAQGVADTQYF.

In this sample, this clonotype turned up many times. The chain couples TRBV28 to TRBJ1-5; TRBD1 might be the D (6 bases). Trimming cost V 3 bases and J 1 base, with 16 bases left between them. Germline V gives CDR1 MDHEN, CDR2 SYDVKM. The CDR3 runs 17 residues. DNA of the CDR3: TGTGCCAGCAGTTTGTCGGCAGGGGTGTTGAGCAATCAGCCCCAGCATTTT. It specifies CASSLSAGVLSNQPQHF.

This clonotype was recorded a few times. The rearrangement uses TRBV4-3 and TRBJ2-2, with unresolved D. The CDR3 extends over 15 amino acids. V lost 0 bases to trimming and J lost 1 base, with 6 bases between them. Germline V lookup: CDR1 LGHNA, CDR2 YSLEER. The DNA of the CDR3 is TGCGCCAGCAGCCAAGACGGCCTGAACACCGGGGAGCTGTTTTTT. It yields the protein CASSQDGLNTGELFF.

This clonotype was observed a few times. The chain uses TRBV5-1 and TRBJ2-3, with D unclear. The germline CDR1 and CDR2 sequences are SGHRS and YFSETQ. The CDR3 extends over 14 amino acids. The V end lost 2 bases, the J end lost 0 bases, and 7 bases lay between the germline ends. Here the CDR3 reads CASSFVASTDTQYF. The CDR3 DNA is TGCGCCAGCAGCTTCGTGGCAAGCACAGATACGCAGTATTTT.

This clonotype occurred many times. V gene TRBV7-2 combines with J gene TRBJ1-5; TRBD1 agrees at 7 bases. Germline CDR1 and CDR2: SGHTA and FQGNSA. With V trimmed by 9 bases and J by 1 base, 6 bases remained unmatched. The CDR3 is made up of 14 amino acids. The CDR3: CASGYRGSNQPQHF. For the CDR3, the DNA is TGTGCCAGTGGCTACAGGGGAAGCAATCAGCCCCAGCATTTT.

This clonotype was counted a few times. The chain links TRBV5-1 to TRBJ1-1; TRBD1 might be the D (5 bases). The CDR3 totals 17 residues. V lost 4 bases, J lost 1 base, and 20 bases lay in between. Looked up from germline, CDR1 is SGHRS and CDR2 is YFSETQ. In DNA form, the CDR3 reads TGCGCCAGCAGCCCACTAGCACGACAGCTGGGGAACACTGAAGCTTTCTTT. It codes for CASSPLARQLGNTEAFF.

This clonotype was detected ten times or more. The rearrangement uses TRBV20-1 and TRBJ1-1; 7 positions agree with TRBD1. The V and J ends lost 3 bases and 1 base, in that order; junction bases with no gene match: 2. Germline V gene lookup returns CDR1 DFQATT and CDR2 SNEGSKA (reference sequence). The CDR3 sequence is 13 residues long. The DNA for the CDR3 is TGCAGTGCTAGGGGGACAGCGAACACTGAAGCTTTCTTT. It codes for CSARGTANTEAFF.

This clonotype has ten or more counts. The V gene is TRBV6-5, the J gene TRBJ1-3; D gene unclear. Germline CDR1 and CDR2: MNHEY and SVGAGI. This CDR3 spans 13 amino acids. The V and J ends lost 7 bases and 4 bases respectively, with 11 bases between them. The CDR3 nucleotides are TGTGCCAGCACACGGGCGGAAGGAAACACCATATATTTT. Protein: CASTRAEGNTIYF.

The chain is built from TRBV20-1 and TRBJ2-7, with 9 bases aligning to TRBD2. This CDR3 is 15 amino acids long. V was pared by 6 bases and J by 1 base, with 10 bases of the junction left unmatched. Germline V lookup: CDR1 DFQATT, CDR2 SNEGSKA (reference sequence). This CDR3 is CSARSAGGLSYEQYF. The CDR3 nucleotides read TGCAGTGCAAGAAGCGCGGGGGGGCTGTCCTACGAGCAGTACTTC.

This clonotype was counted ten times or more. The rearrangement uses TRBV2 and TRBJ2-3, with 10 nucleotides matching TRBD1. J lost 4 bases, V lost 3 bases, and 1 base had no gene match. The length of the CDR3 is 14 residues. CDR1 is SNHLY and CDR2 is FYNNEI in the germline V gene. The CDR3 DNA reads TGTGCCAGCAGTGAGGGACAGGGGCCAGATACGCAGTATTTT. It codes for CASSEGQGPDTQYF.

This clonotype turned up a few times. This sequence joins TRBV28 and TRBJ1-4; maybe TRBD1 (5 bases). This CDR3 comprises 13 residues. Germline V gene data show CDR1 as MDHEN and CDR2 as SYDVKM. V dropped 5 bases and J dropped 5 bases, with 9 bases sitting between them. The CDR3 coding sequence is TGTGCCAGCAGTGGGGACCAGAATGAAAAACTGTTTTTT. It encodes CASSGDQNEKLFF.

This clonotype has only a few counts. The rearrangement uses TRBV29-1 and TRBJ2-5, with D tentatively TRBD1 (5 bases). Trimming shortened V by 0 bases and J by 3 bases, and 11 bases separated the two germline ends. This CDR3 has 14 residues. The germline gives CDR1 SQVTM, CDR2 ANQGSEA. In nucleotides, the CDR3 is TGCAGCGTTGAAGAACGCAGGGTAGAAGAGACCCAGTACTTC. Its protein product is CSVEERRVEETQYF.

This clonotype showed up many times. CDR3 sequence (DNA): TGTGCCAGCAGCTCTTACATGGCGGGAGGGGGTCTTGGCACCATATATTTT. This codes for CASSSYMAGGGLGTIYF. This chain uses TRBV21-1 with TRBJ1-3. TRBV21-1 is noted as a pseudogene. CDR3 length: 17 residues.

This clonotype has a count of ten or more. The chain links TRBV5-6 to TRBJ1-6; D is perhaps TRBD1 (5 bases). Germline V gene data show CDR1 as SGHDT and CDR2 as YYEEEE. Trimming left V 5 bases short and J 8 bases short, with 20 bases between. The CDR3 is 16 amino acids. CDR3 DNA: TGTGCCAGCAGGGGCCTAGGGGCGCGCTTTGATTCACCCCTCCACTTT. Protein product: CASRGLGARFDSPLHF.

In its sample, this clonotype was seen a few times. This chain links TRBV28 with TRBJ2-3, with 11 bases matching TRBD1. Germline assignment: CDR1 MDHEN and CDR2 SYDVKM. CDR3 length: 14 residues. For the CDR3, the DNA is TGTGCGGGCAGGACAGGGGGCATCGCAGATACGCAGTATTTT. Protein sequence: CAGRTGGIADTQYF.

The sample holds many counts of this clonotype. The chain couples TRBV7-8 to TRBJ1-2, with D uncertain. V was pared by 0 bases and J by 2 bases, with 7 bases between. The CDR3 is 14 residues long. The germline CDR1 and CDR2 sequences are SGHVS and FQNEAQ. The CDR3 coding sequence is TGTGCCAGCAGCTTAGCGCCGTTAAACTATGGCTACACCTTC. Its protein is CASSLAPLNYGYTF.

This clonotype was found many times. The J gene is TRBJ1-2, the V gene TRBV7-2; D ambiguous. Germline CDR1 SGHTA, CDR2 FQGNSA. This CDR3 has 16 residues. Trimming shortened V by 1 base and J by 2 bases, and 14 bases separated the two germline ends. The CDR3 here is CASSLGGGRRNYGYTF. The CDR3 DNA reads TGTGCCAGCAGCTTAGGAGGAGGTCGAAGGAACTATGGCTACACCTTC. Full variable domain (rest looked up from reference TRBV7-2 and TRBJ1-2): GAGVSQSPSNKVTEKGKDVELRCDPISGHTALYWYRQSLGQGLEFLIYFQGNSAPDKSGLPSDRFSAERTGGSVSTLTIQRTQQEDSAVYLCASSLGGGRRNYGYTFGSGTRLTVV.

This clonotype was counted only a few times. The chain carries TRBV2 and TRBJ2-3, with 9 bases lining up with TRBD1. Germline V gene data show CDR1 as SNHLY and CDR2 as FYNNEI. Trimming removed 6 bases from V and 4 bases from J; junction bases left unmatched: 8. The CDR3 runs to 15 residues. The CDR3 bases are TGTGCCAGCAGCGGTTGGGACAGGGAAGCAGATACGCAGTATTTT. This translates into CASSGWDREADTQYF.

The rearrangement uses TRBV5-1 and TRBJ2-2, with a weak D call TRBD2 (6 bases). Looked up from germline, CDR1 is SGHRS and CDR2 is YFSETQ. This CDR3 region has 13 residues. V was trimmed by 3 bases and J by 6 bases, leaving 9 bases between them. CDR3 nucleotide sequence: TGCGCCAGCAGCTCGGGGGATCCCGGGGAGCTGTTTTTT. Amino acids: CASSSGDPGELFF.

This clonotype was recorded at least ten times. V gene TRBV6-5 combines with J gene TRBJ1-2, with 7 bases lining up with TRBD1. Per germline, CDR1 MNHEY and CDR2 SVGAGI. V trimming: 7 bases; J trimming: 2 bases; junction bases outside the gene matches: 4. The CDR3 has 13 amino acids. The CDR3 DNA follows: TGTGCCAGCACCATGACAGGGAACTATGGCTACACCTTC. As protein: CASTMTGNYGYTF.

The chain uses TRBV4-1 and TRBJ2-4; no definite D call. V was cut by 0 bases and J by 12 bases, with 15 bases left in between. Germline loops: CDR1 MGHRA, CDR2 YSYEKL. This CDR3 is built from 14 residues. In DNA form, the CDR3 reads TGCGCCAGCAGCCAAGATATTACGGGCCCTCATCAGTACTTC. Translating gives CASSQDITGPHQYF.

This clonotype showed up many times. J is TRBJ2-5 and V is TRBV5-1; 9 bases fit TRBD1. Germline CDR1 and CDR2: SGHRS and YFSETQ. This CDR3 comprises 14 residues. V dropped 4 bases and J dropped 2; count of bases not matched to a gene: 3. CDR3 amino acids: CASSPGQGQETQYF. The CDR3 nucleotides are TGCGCCAGCAGCCCGGGACAGGGTCAAGAGACCCAGTACTTC.

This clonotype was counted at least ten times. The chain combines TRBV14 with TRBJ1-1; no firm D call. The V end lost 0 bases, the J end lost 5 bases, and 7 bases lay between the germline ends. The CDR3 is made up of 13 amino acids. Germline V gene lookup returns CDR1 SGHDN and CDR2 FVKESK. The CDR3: CASSQDWFTEAFF. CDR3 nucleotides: TGTGCCAGCAGCCAAGATTGGTTTACTGAAGCTTTCTTT.

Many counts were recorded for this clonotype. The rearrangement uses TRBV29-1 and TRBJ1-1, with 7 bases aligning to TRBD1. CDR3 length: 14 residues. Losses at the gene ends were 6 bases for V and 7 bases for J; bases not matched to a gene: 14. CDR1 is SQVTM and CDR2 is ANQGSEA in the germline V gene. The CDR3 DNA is TGCAGCGTCCACGACAGGGACCTGTCCGGTGAAGCTTTCTTT. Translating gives CSVHDRDLSGEAFF.

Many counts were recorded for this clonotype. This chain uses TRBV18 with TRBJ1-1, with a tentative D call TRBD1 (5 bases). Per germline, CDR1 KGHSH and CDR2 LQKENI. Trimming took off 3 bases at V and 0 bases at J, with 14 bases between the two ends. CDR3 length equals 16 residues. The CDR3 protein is CASSPGVGGMNTEAFF. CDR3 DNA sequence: TGTGCCAGCTCACCTGGTGTCGGGGGAATGAACACTGAAGCTTTCTTT.

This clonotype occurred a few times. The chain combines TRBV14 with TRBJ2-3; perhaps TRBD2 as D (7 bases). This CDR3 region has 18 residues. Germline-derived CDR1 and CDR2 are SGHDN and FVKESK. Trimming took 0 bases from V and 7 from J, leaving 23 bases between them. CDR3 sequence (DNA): TGTGCCAGCAGCCAAGATGGGCCTCTGAGGGGGGGCCTCCATACGCAGTATTTT. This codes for CASSQDGPLRGGLHTQYF.

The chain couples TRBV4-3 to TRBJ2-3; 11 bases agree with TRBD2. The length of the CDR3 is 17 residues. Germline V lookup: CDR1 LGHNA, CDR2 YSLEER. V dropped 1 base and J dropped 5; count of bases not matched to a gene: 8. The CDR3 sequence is CASSQGTSGLWGDTQYF. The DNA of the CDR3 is TGCGCCAGCAGCCAAGGGACTAGCGGGCTCTGGGGAGATACGCAGTATTTT.